The sequence of this TCR beta chain was determined in a study of T cell responses to AZD1222 COVID-19 vaccine. This table comes from immunoSEQ multiplex PCR, and its TCRdb copy is limited to in-frame clones, with some not included. The table includes some 96,000 clones, about 90% detected once. V lost 2 bases and J lost 3, with 14 bases in between. The CDR3 loop spans 16 amino acids. CDR1 and CDR2 from the germline V gene are MNHEY and SMNVEV (reference sequence). Sequenced material: peripheral blood, taken on day 0 of AZD1222 vaccination. The rearrangement links TRBV27 to TRBJ2-1, with D perhaps TRBD1 (6 bases). The TCR sequence derives from an adult in good health. In DNA form, the CDR3 reads TGTGCCAGCAGTTTAGGCCAGGGGCTTTACTACAATGAGCAGTTCTTC. Amino acid sequence: CASSLGQGLYYNEQFF.